One and the same sample provided the 32 T cell receptor beta chains below, sequenced in a study of blood T cell repertoires in COVID-19. The method was immunoSEQ multiplex PCR; TCRdb's version includes in-frame clones alone and lacks a portion of them. The sample holds about 260,000 clones; around four fifths are singletons and the top ten take under 5%. Specimen: peripheral blood. The source of these receptors is a man in his sixties with acute or convalescent COVID-19.

V and J are TRBV4-1 and TRBJ1-5, with D perhaps matching TRBD1 (6 bases). The V gene's germline CDR1 is MGHRA and CDR2 YSYEKL. The CDR3 covers 14 residues. V dropped 2 bases and J dropped 5 bases, with 10 bases sitting between them. DNA of the CDR3: TGCGCCAGCAGCCAAACCTCAGGGGATCAGCCCCAGCATTTT. Its protein product is CASSQTSGDQPQHF.

The chain recombines TRBV2 with TRBJ1-5; TRBD1 matches at 8 bases. V dropped 8 bases and J dropped 0; count of bases not matched to a gene: 9. CDR3 length equals 16 residues. Germline CDR1 SNHLY, CDR2 FYNNEI. The CDR3 bases are TGTGCCAGCCCGGGACAGGAAACATTTAGCAATCAGCCCCAGCATTTT. Its translation: CASPGQETFSNQPQHF.

The chain has TRBV28 and TRBJ2-7; 8 bases are a match to TRBD1. The CDR3 covers 14 residues. The junction had 12 bases not matched to a gene; V was cut back by 11 bases and J by 3 bases. Per the germline V gene, CDR1 is MDHEN and CDR2 is SYDVKM. This chain's CDR3 is CASQGAGTDYEQYF. CDR3 sequence (DNA): TGTGCCTCCCAGGGGGCTGGGACGGACTACGAGCAGTACTTC.

The rearrangement uses TRBV21-1 and TRBJ2-1; the D call in the table, TRBD2, was not verified against the DNA. TRBV21-1 is annotated as a pseudogene. This CDR3 region has 15 residues. The CDR3 nucleotides read TGTGCCAGCAGCCTCCAAAGCGCTATATACAATGAGCAGTTCTTC. Its protein product is CASSLQSAIYNEQFF.

The chain is built from TRBV6-5 and TRBJ1-6; D not resolved. The CDR3 has 13 residues. V lost 6 bases and J lost 0, with 3 bases in between. CDR1 and CDR2 from the germline V gene are MNHEY and SVGAGI. In DNA, the CDR3 is TGTGCCAGCAGCTTCTCCTATAATTCACCCCTCCACTTT. Residues: CASSFSYNSPLHF.

As regards this clone: Other DNA sequences in the sample encode the same CDR3. V usage is TRBV2 and J usage is TRBJ1-3; D gene uncertain. With 5 bases removed from V and 1 base from J, the gap between germline ends came to 9 bases. CDR3 size: 14 residues. CDR1 and CDR2 (germline): SNHLY, FYNNEI. The CDR3 spells CASSPNRSGNTIYF. The CDR3, as DNA: TGTGCCAGCAGTCCTAACCGGTCTGGAAACACCATATATTTT.

This clone occurred a few times. The chain is built from TRBV24-1 and TRBJ2-3; 12 bases fit TRBD2. J lost 1 base, V lost 4 bases, and 5 bases had no gene match. Germline CDR1 and CDR2: KGHDR and SFDVKD. This CDR3 is 17 amino acids long. CDR3 sequence reads: CATSEGGLAGRTDTQYF. The DNA for the CDR3 is TGTGCCACCAGTGAGGGGGGACTAGCGGGCCGCACAGATACGCAGTATTTT.

This clone occurred a few times. The V and J genes are TRBV28 and TRBJ2-5; D remains ambiguous. The germline CDR1 and CDR2 sequences are MDHEN and SYDVKM. V shed 9 bases and J shed 5 bases, with 10 bases lying between them. This CDR3 contains 11 residues. The CDR3 spells CARSPVETQYF. CDR3 bases: TGTGCCAGGTCGCCAGTGGAGACCCAGTACTTC.

The chain recombines TRBV5-4 with TRBJ1-4, with D possibly TRBD1 on 5 matching bases. The germline V and J ends were trimmed by 4 bases and 8 bases, with 21 bases remaining between them. CDR1 is SGHNT and CDR2 is YYREEE in the germline V gene (reference sequence). The CDR3 sequence is 16 residues long. The CDR3 nucleotides are TGTGCCAGCAGCCTATACGTTACGGGGGTTAACGAAAAACTGTTTTTT. It codes for CASSLYVTGVNEKLFF.

The V call is TRBV10-3, the J call TRBJ1-2, with D possibly matching TRBD1 (5 bases). The V gene's germline CDR1 is ENHRY and CDR2 SYGVKD. The CDR3 contains 13 residues. V dropped 7 bases and J dropped 4 bases, with 13 bases sitting between them. CDR3 nucleotides: TGTGCCATCAATCGGCAGGGAGGCTATGGCTACACCTTC. It codes for CAINRQGGYGYTF.

V is TRBV5-6 and J is TRBJ2-3; 10 bases match TRBD2. This CDR3 has 16 residues. Germline V CDR1 and CDR2: SGHDT, YYEEEE. V shed 0 bases, J shed 1 base, and the junction held 2 bases outside the gene matches. The CDR3 nucleotides read TGTGCCAGCAGCTTGGTTACTAGCGGGGGCACAGATACGCAGTATTTT. This encodes CASSLVTSGGTDTQYF.

CDR3 nucleotides: TGCGCCAGCAGCTTGGGACAGGGGGCAGATACGCAGTATTTT. Its translation: CASSLGQGADTQYF. The V gene is TRBV5-1, the J gene TRBJ2-3; 9 bases are shared with TRBD1. Unmatched junction bases numbered 0, after V lost 0 bases and J lost 4 bases. The length of the CDR3 is 14 residues. Germline CDR1 and CDR2: SGHRS and YFSETQ.

The V gene is TRBV28, the J gene TRBJ2-7, with a weak D call TRBD1 (5 bases). The length of the CDR3 is 15 residues. Germline V gene data show CDR1 as MDHEN and CDR2 as SYDVKM. The germline V and J ends were trimmed by 4 bases and 1 base, with 14 bases remaining between them. The CDR3 region has the DNA TGTGCCAGCAGTTCCCCGCAGGGTGTATCCTACGAGCAGTACTTC. This gives the protein CASSSPQGVSYEQYF.

This chain links TRBV5-1 with TRBJ1-1; 7 bases fit TRBD1. The J segment lost 2 bases and the V segment lost 5 bases, leaving 9 bases of the junction unmatched. Germline CDR1 SGHRS, CDR2 YFSETQ. This CDR3 contains 15 residues. CDR3 nucleotides: TGCGCCAGCAGTTATTCCGGACAGGTCAACACTGAAGCTTTCTTT. This gives the protein CASSYSGQVNTEAFF. The full variable domain, completed using reference TRBV5-1 and TRBJ1-1, is KAGVTQTPRYLIKTRGQQVTLSCSPISGHRSVSWYQQTPGQGLQFLFEYFSETQRNKGNFPGRFSGRQFSNSRSEMNVSTLELGDSALYLCASSYSGQVNTEAFFGQGTRLTVV.

The chain employs TRBV4-1 and TRBJ1-1; no clear D gene. There are 14 residues in the CDR3. CDR1 is MGHRA, CDR2 YSYEKL, per germline. V was shortened by 4 bases and J by 3 bases, with 12 bases between the two germline ends. CDR3 sequence: CASSRPRADTEAFF. The CDR3 bases are TGCGCCAGCAGCCGACCCCGCGCGGACACTGAAGCTTTCTTT.

This sequence joins TRBV4-1 and TRBJ2-3, with TRBD2 matching 11 bases. Germline V lookup: CDR1 MGHRA, CDR2 YSYEKL. The CDR3 consists of 18 residues. Trimming took 1 base from V and 2 from J; bases not matched to a gene: 8. The CDR3 region has the DNA TGCGCCAGCAGCCAAGTTTCCCTAGCGGGGGGCCCCACAGATACGCAGTATTTT. Amino acid sequence: CASSQVSLAGGPTDTQYF.

V is TRBV5-4 and J is TRBJ2-3; 9 positions match TRBD1. V lost 5 bases and J lost 3; bases outside the gene matches: 13. In germline, CDR1 is SGHNT, CDR2 YYREEE (reference sequence). This CDR3 has 17 residues. CDR3 sequence reads: CASSPLKPGQGTDTQYF. Written as DNA, the CDR3 is TGTGCCAGCAGTCCACTAAAACCGGGACAGGGAACAGATACGCAGTATTTT.

Only one count was recorded for this clone. This rearrangement joins TRBV4-1 to TRBJ1-1; D is ambiguous. Germline lookup yields CDR1 MGHRA and CDR2 YSYEKL. Trimming took off 2 bases at V and 6 bases at J, with 13 bases between the two ends. The CDR3 extends over 14 amino acids. The CDR3 DNA reads as TGCGCCAGCAGCCAACCTTCGAGTTCGGCTGAAGCTTTCTTT. Its protein is CASSQPSSSAEAFF.

The chain combines TRBV10-1 with TRBJ2-3, with D possibly matching TRBD2 (5 bases). Trimming pared 4 bases from V and 11 bases from J, leaving 10 bases between. The CDR3 loop spans 11 amino acids. Germline lookup yields CDR1 WNHNN and CDR2 SYGVQD (reference sequence). The CDR3 loop reads CASSGADLQYF. CDR3 coding DNA: TGCGCCAGCAGTGGAGCGGACCTGCAGTATTTT.

The chain combines TRBV19 with TRBJ2-7, with 12 bases aligning to TRBD1. Germline V gene data show CDR1 as LNHDA and CDR2 as SQIVND (reference sequence). V shed 7 bases and J 7 bases; nucleotides not matched to a gene: 14. The CDR3 extends over 16 amino acids. For the CDR3, the DNA is TGTGCCAGTACCCCAAGGGGGACAGGGGGCATCGGGGAGCAGTACTTC. It codes for CASTPRGTGGIGEQYF.

This clone was seen a few times. The V gene is TRBV4-1, the J gene TRBJ1-1; D is possibly TRBD1 (6 bases). This CDR3 spans 15 amino acids. Germline CDR1 and CDR2: MGHRA and YSYEKL. The V gene lost 0 bases and the J gene lost 5 bases, with 13 bases spanning the gap. In DNA form, the CDR3 reads TGCGCCAGCAGCCAAGAAGACAGGACACTTACTGAAGCTTTCTTT. It codes for CASSQEDRTLTEAFF.

This sequence joins TRBV6-6 and TRBJ1-5, with TRBD1 identical over 7 bases. With V trimmed by 5 bases and J by 0 bases, 19 bases remained unmatched. Germline V gene sequence: CDR1 MNHNY, CDR2 SVGAGI (reference sequence). The CDR3 extends over 20 amino acids. The chain's CDR3 is CASSRPPRDRAHYSNQPQHF. CDR3 in DNA: TGTGCCAGCAGTCGCCCCCCCCGCGACAGGGCCCATTATAGCAATCAGCCCCAGCATTTT.

The chain has TRBV4-2 and TRBJ2-5; 9 positions match TRBD1. The CDR3 spans 17 residues. Germline V gives CDR1 LGHNA, CDR2 YNFKEQ. Trimming at V came to 4 bases and at J to 7 bases, leaving 16 bases not matched to a gene. CDR3 bases: TGTGCCAGCAGCCTCGGAACCAGGGGACAGGGAGTTGGGACCCAGTACTTC. Translating gives CASSLGTRGQGVGTQYF.

The CDR3: CASSLGASSRDTQYF. CDR3 bases: TGTGCCAGCAGCTTAGGGGCTAGCTCCAGAGATACGCAGTATTTT. This chain uses TRBV7-8 with TRBJ2-3; D perhaps matches TRBD2 (5 bases). The CDR3 is 15 residues long. V lost 1 base and J lost 5, with 13 bases in between. The germline V gene has CDR1 SGHVS and CDR2 FQNEAQ.

The rearrangement uses TRBV6-6 and TRBJ2-7; the D gene is possibly TRBD1 (5 bases). The CDR3 runs 14 residues. Germline V gene sequence: CDR1 MNHNY, CDR2 SVGAGI (reference sequence). V lost 2 bases to trimming and J lost 6 bases, with 14 bases between them. The CDR3: CASSYRQVQGEQYF. The CDR3 coding sequence is TGTGCCAGCAGTTACCGCCAGGTCCAGGGCGAGCAGTACTTC.

This clone has just a few counts. The V call is TRBV30, the J call TRBJ1-3; D perhaps matches TRBD1 (5 bases). This CDR3 has 12 amino acids. Germline CDR1 and CDR2: GTSNPN and SVGIG (reference sequence). V was pared by 7 bases and J by 11 bases, with 18 bases between. The CDR3 nucleotides read TGTGCCTCGCGGGACCTAATAAAGCCCATATATTTT. This gives the protein CASRDLIKPIYF. The entire variable domain, with the rest obtained from reference TRBV30 and TRBJ1-3, is as follows: SQTIHQWPATLVQPVGSPLSLECTVEGTSNPNLYWYRQAAGRGLQLLFYSVGIGQISSEVPQNLSASRPQDRQFILSSKKLLLSDSGFYLCASRDLIKPIYFGEGSWLTVV.

This rearrangement joins TRBV7-8 to TRBJ1-5, with 10 bases identical to TRBD1. V gave up 5 bases and J gave up 2 bases; unmatched junction bases: 15. Germline lookup yields CDR1 SGHVS and CDR2 FQNEAQ. This CDR3 is built from 19 residues. The CDR3 region has the DNA TGTGCCAGCAGCGCATGGCTTGGACAGGGGGAGAGGGGCAATCAGCCCCAGCATTTT. Translated: CASSAWLGQGERGNQPQHF.

V and J are TRBV7-9 and TRBJ2-3, with D possibly matching TRBD2 (5 bases). Trimming removed 3 bases at V and 2 bases at J, with 12 bases between. From germline, CDR1 is SEHNR and CDR2 FQNEAQ (reference sequence). This CDR3 comprises 15 residues. CDR3 nucleotide sequence: TGTGCCAGCAGCTTGGGAGAGTTGAACACAGATACGCAGTATTTT. It specifies CASSLGELNTDTQYF.

The CDR3 DNA sequence: TGTGCCAGCAGCCATCCCCTACAAGAGACCCAGTACTTC. Amino acid sequence: CASSHPLQETQYF. The V gene is TRBV14, the J gene TRBJ2-5; the D is unclear. V lost 3 bases and J lost 2, with 7 bases in between. CDR1 is SGHDN and CDR2 is FVKESK in the germline V gene. This CDR3 has 13 amino acids.

This clone was picked up one time. The V and J genes are TRBV12-3 or TRBV12-4 and TRBJ2-5; TRBD1 aligns across 9 bases. The V and J ends lost 9 bases and 3 bases, in that order; junction bases with no gene match: 5. The CDR3 is 13 residues long. The CDR3 is CASGDRVEETQYF. The CDR3 bases are TGTGCCAGTGGGGACAGGGTCGAAGAGACCCAGTACTTC.

The V call is TRBV11-3, the J call TRBJ2-7; 7 bases are a match to TRBD2. This CDR3 spans 13 amino acids. Germline CDR1 SGHNT, CDR2 YENEEA. The V segment lost 5 bases and the J segment 4 bases; nucleotides outside the gene matches: 5. This CDR3 reads CASSLAAGYEQYF. The CDR3 DNA reads TGTGCCAGCAGCCTAGCGGCAGGGTACGAGCAGTACTTC.

The V gene is TRBV5-1, the J gene TRBJ1-2; TRBD1 is a possible D gene (6 bases). This CDR3 region has 14 residues. Trimming pared 5 bases from V and 4 bases from J, leaving 15 bases between. Germline CDR1 SGHRS, CDR2 YFSETQ. The CDR3 DNA is TGCGCCAGCAGGAACCCACAGGGAAGCTATGGCTACACCTTC. This translates into CASRNPQGSYGYTF.